This T cell receptor (beta chain) came from a study of T-cell reconstitution after alpha-beta-depleted transplantation in children. A library of TCRbeta sequences, prepared with unique molecular identifiers, was generated. MiXCR, run by TCRdb on the PCR reads, gives a single entry per CDR3 protein. Of tens of thousands of distinct CDR3 sequences listed, about 6.7% are singletons. The V gene's germline CDR1 is LNHDA and CDR2 SQIVND (reference sequence). This CDR3 has 15 amino acids. With 6 bases clipped from V and 3 bases from J, the junction kept 5 bases outside the gene matches. The clonotype comes from a human donor who donated a stem cell graft to a child with acute lymphoblastic leukemia. V gene TRBV19 combines with J gene TRBJ2-1, with TRBD2 matching 10 bases. Here the sequenced sample was PBMCs from the stem cell graft donor, taken from the stem cell graft. The CDR3 DNA sequence: TGTGCCAGTAGGCCTAGCGGGAGAAACTACAATGAGCAGTTCTTC. Protein: CASRPSGRNYNEQFF.